The rows below give T cell receptor beta chains drawn from one sample of a study of post-analysis software for immune sequencing data. Via MiXCR, TCRdb re-called the PCR reads, giving one row per CDR3 protein. This table has about 770,000 distinct CDR3 sequences, 46% appearing once. Sequencing used blood. The receptors originated from a girl between 10 and 17 years old with multiple sclerosis. Each CDR3 is given without its conserved first and last residue. Fields, in order: J gene, V gene, CDR3 protein.

TRBJ1-1	TRBV20-1	SAQTANTEAF
TRBJ2-3	TRBV7-6	ASSLVPRDRGDTQY
TRBJ1-2	TRBV4-1	ASSHPGTRDDGYT
TRBJ1-1	TRBV28	ASSLPGRDDTEAF
.	TRBV5-1	ASSPEADSHEQY
TRBJ2-1	TRBV7-2	ASRKPGQGLDEQF
TRBJ2-5	TRBV29-1	SVEDRAQEETQY
TRBJ2-7	TRBV20-1	SGRDRTSYEQY
TRBJ2-3	TRBV15	AITSGGRGTDTQY
TRBJ1-6	TRBV12-3/TRBV12-4	ASSFELYNSPLH
TRBJ2-1	TRBV7-2	ASSFPTWYGAGYNEQF
TRBJ2-1	TRBV20-1	SARDPPQRSEQF
TRBJ2-5	TRBV20-1	SASSGETQY
TRBJ1-4	TRBV7-2	ASSLHRVEKLF
TRBJ2-3	TRBV20-1	SALSRGQGDTQY
TRBJ2-2	TRBV5-1	ASSPRGLAGGPTGELF
TRBJ2-7	TRBV6-1	ASSKRTEGSSYEQY
TRBJ2-7	TRBV6-1	ASSRGLAGDYSYEQY
TRBJ2-5	TRBV27	ASGLAGTQETQY
TRBJ2-1	TRBV20-1	SARRQLSDPRSYNEQF
TRBJ2-7	TRBV6-6	ASSLGLATEQY
TRBJ1-2	TRBV12-3/TRBV12-4	ASSLGLFYGYT
TRBJ2-7	TRBV12-3/TRBV12-4	ASSIGGNEQY
TRBJ2-1	TRBV29-1	SVEQSAKNNEQF
TRBJ1-2	TRBV12-3/TRBV12-4	ASSFAREYGYT
TRBJ2-5	TRBV7-9	ASSLGEVAGVETQY
TRBJ1-1	TRBV7-9	ASSPGHSNTEAF
TRBJ2-3	TRBV15	ATRLGDTQY
TRBJ2-5	TRBV12-3/TRBV12-4	ASSPGTGQETQY
TRBJ2-3	TRBV7-2	ASSPGLVGDAQY
TRBJ2-7	TRBV20-1	SARGSSGARYYEQY
TRBJ2-5	TRBV6-2/TRBV6-3	ASSYSVPFLGEQY
TRBJ2-3	TRBV29-1	SAPTSGLRDTQY
TRBJ2-5	TRBV9	ASSVGVLYSGETQY
TRBJ2-5	TRBV29-1	SVPGVGAGGTQY
TRBJ1-1	TRBV6-5	ASSYNRGTEAF
TRBJ2-3	TRBV7-2	ASSPQTADTQY
TRBJ2-1	TRBV6-5	ASSPGRGFNEQF
TRBJ1-2	TRBV20-1	SARKLTGLGVGYT
TRBJ1-1	TRBV28	ASSPGTGALMAEAF
TRBJ2-1	TRBV6-5	ASSPLAGGYNEQF